The following is a TCR beta chain sequence with its context. Its antigen is as yet unknown. The data derive from a study of shared clonotypes between healthy human individuals. Each subset's genomic DNA was split evenly across several immunoSEQ plates. Using immunoSEQ multiplex PCR, the repertoire was profiled, and TCRdb retains in-frame clones only, with some absent. Of hundreds of thousands of clones listed, about 97% were seen once; the top ten hold 0.055% to 0.07%. Study results and limitations: For naive CD4 cells, roughly 4.8% of clonotypes were shared across a handful of donors. Non-shared clonotypes were found to have lower generation probabilities than the clonotypes that were shared by all four of the sorted-subset donors.

The CDR3 totals 13 residues. The V gene lost 8 bases and the J gene lost 0 bases, with 10 bases spanning the gap. Germline V gene sequence: CDR1 MNHEY, CDR2 SVGAGI. The clonotype was recovered from a woman aged 25 to 39 in good health. The sample was naive CD4+ T cells sorted from blood. Subset given: CD45RA+ positively selected. V is TRBV6-5 and J is TRBJ1-1; D may be TRBD1 (5 bases). The CDR3 loop is CASYKGMNTEAFF. The CDR3 DNA reads TGTGCCAGCTACAAGGGGATGAACACTGAAGCTTTCTTT.